Presented here are 20 T cell receptor beta chains from one specimen sequenced in a study of blood T cell repertoires in COVID-19. TCRdb's table, derived via immunoSEQ multiplex PCR, lists solely in-frame clones and lacks some. Here the sample spans about 190,000 clones, nearly 90% being singletons. Sequenced: peripheral blood. These receptors were collected from a man aged 50-59 years with acute or convalescent COVID-19.

This chain links TRBV19 with TRBJ2-5, with TRBD1 matching over 8 bases. The CDR3 extends over 13 amino acids. Germline loops: CDR1 LNHDA, CDR2 SQIVND (reference sequence). J was trimmed by 4 bases and V by 9 bases; bases with no gene match: 7. This chain's CDR3 is CASRTGKGETQYF. The DNA for the CDR3 is TGTGCCAGCAGGACAGGGAAGGGAGAGACCCAGTACTTC.

This chain uses TRBV19 with TRBJ1-6; 9 positions agree with TRBD1. The germline CDR1 and CDR2 sequences are LNHDA and SQIVND (reference sequence). The CDR3 has 13 amino acids. V was clipped by 8 bases and J by 7 bases; unmatched bases: 3. The CDR3 DNA reads TGTGCCAGTCGGGGGACAGGGAATTCACCCCTCCACTTT. It is translated as CASRGTGNSPLHF.

The chain employs TRBV28 and TRBJ2-7, with 8 bases identical to TRBD1. Germline CDR1 is MDHEN and CDR2 is SYDVKM. Losses at the gene ends were 6 bases for V and 7 bases for J; bases not matched to a gene: 5. This CDR3 spans 12 amino acids. The CDR3 reads CASRTGGKEQYV. In DNA, the CDR3 is TGTGCCAGCAGAACAGGGGGAAAAGAGCAGTACGTC.

The V and J genes are TRBV2 and TRBJ2-3; 7 bases agree with TRBD1. V shed 10 bases, J shed 3 bases, and the junction held 10 bases outside the gene matches. The CDR3 contains 14 residues. Germline-derived CDR1 and CDR2 are SNHLY and FYNNEI. In nucleotides, the CDR3 is TGTGCCACGACACCGGGACAGCGTACAGATACGCAGTATTTT. Amino acid sequence: CATTPGQRTDTQYF.

The rearrangement uses TRBV5-1 and TRBJ2-1; 9 positions agree with TRBD1. The germline V gene has CDR1 SGHRS and CDR2 YFSETQ. Unmatched junction bases numbered 11, after V lost 4 bases and J lost 9 bases. The CDR3 has 15 amino acids. For the CDR3, the DNA is TGCGCCAGCAGCCCATCCGGGACAGGGAGTGGTGAGCAGTTCTTC. This sequence encodes CASSPSGTGSGEQFF.

V gene TRBV29-1 combines with J gene TRBJ1-4; D may be TRBD1 (5 bases). The CDR3 is made up of 13 amino acids. Trimming took off 5 bases at V and 3 bases at J, with 10 bases between the two ends. The germline CDR1 and CDR2 sequences are SQVTM and ANQGSEA. The CDR3 protein is CSVYDSSNEKLFF. The DNA for the CDR3 is TGCAGCGTTTACGACAGTTCTAATGAAAAACTGTTTTTT. The full variable domain, in which reference TRBV29-1 and TRBJ1-4 provide the parts outside the CDR3, is SAVISQKPSRDICQRGTSLTIQCQVDSQVTMMFWYRQQPGQSLTLIATANQGSEATYESGFVIDKFPISRPNLTFSTLTVSNMSPEDSSIYLCSVYDSSNEKLFFGSGTQLSVL.

The chain has TRBV28 and TRBJ2-6, with a possible D match to TRBD1 (5 bases). Trimming took off 4 bases at V and 2 bases at J, with 15 bases between the two ends. The germline gives CDR1 MDHEN, CDR2 SYDVKM. The CDR3 sequence is 17 residues long. This CDR3 reads CASSYVGVAPGANVLTF. The CDR3 nucleotides read TGTGCCAGCAGTTATGTAGGGGTCGCCCCTGGGGCCAACGTCCTGACTTTC.

In its sample, this clone was seen once. The chain uses TRBV28 and TRBJ2-2, with D perhaps matching TRBD1 (6 bases). There are 11 residues in the CDR3. Germline V gene data show CDR1 as MDHEN and CDR2 as SYDVKM. The V and J ends lost 8 bases and 7 bases respectively, with 8 bases between them. The CDR3 is CASHRVGELFF. The CDR3 coding sequence is TGTGCCAGCCACAGGGTCGGGGAGCTGTTTTTT.

V is TRBV4-3 and J is TRBJ1-4; D may be TRBD1 (5 bases). CDR1 LGHNA and CDR2 YSLEER come from the germline V gene. The CDR3 has 15 amino acids. Deletions cut 5 bases from V and 8 bases from J, with 18 bases between. Here the CDR3 DNA reads TGCGCCAGCAGCTCGGAGGGACGGTCGAGGGAAAAACTGTTTTTT. It translates to CASSSEGRSREKLFF.

The chain combines TRBV3-1 (or the pseudogene TRBV3-2) with TRBJ2-1; D not resolved. This CDR3 has 17 amino acids. Germline values: CDR1 LGHDT, CDR2 YNNKEL (reference sequence). Trimming cost V 1 base and J 0 bases, with 13 bases left between them. CDR3 coding DNA: TGTGCCAGCAGCCAAGGGATCACAGAAATCTCCTACAATGAGCAGTTCTTC. It specifies CASSQGITEISYNEQFF.

The gene calls are TRBV6-5 and TRBJ2-1; 7 bases are shared with TRBD1. Germline lookup yields CDR1 MNHEY and CDR2 SVGAGI. J was trimmed by 3 bases and V by 8 bases; bases with no gene match: 4. This CDR3 comprises 13 residues. The DNA of the CDR3 is TGTGCCAGCGGAAGGGACAGCTACAATGAGCAGTTCTTC. Its translation is CASGRDSYNEQFF.

The chain combines TRBV4-1 with TRBJ1-5, with D possibly being TRBD1 (6 bases). CDR3 size: 15 residues. V shed 0 bases and J shed 5 bases, with 11 bases lying between them. Germline V gene data show CDR1 as MGHRA and CDR2 as YSYEKL. The CDR3: CASSQDGQSDQPQHF. CDR3 DNA: TGCGCCAGCAGCCAAGATGGACAGAGTGATCAGCCCCAGCATTTT.

The CDR3, as DNA: TGTGCCAGCAGTTTACGCCGGAGGACAGGGTTTTCACCCCTCCACTTT. Its protein product is CASSLRRRTGFSPLHF. The rearrangement joins TRBV2 to TRBJ1-6, with 8 bases identical to TRBD1. V lost 5 bases and J lost 9; bases outside the gene matches: 12. This CDR3 has 16 amino acids. In germline, CDR1 is SNHLY, CDR2 FYNNEI.

In DNA form, the CDR3 reads TGTGCCAGCAGCCGATCAACAGGGGTGCGGGAAAACACCATATATTTT. It codes for CASSRSTGVRENTIYF. This chain links TRBV7-6 with TRBJ1-3; 7 bases are a match to TRBD1. The J segment lost 6 bases and the V segment lost 5 bases, leaving 13 bases of the junction unmatched. CDR1 and CDR2 (germline): SGHVS, FNYEAQ. The CDR3 consists of 16 residues.

CDR3 in amino acids: CATSRRQGPSNQPQHF. The DNA for the CDR3 is TGTGCCACCAGCAGACGACAGGGCCCAAGCAATCAGCCCCAGCATTTT. This chain joins TRBV15 and TRBJ1-5; TRBD1 agrees at 7 bases. This CDR3 has 16 residues. V lost 2 bases, J lost 1 base, and 5 bases stayed unmatched. Per germline, CDR1 LNHNV and CDR2 YYDKDF (reference sequence).

The CDR3 region has the DNA TGTGCCAGCAGAAGACAGGGGGAGAATATCGGTGGCTACACCTTC. Protein: CASRRQGENIGGYTF. The chain is built from TRBV28 and TRBJ1-2, with 9 bases identical to TRBD1. Germline loops: CDR1 MDHEN, CDR2 SYDVKM. The CDR3 consists of 15 residues. Trimming cost V 6 bases and J 7 bases; bases outside gene matches: 12.

This chain connects TRBV30 to TRBJ2-1, with D perhaps matching TRBD2 (5 bases). V was trimmed by 0 bases and J by 9 bases, leaving 15 bases between them. Germline V gene data show CDR1 as GTSNPN and CDR2 as SVGIG (reference sequence). The CDR3 contains 14 residues. For the CDR3, the DNA is TGTGCCTGGAGTGTACGTGGGAGCTGGGGTGAGCAGTTCTTC. Translated: CAWSVRGSWGEQFF.

A few counts support this clone. J is TRBJ1-6 and V is TRBV27; weak D call: TRBD1 (5 bases). V was trimmed by 6 bases and J by 2 bases, leaving 14 bases between them. Germline values: CDR1 MNHEY, CDR2 SMNVEV (reference sequence). The CDR3 spans 16 residues. CDR3 coding DNA: TGTGCCAGCAGAGGGGACCGCGGGACCTATAATTCACCCCTCCACTTT. Amino acids: CASRGDRGTYNSPLHF.

The chain couples TRBV6-6 to TRBJ2-3; 11 nucleotides line up with TRBD2. The CDR3 has 14 residues. Losses at the gene ends were 7 bases for V and 5 bases for J; bases not matched to a gene: 5. CDR1 is MNHNY, CDR2 SVGAGI, per germline (reference sequence). As DNA, the CDR3 is TGTGCCAGCATTAGCGGGGGGGCTTTAGATACGCAGTATTTT. Protein sequence: CASISGGALDTQYF.

V usage is TRBV6-5 and J usage is TRBJ2-5, with 9 bases aligning to TRBD1. The V gene end was trimmed by 9 bases and the J gene end by 1 base; junction bases not matched to a gene: 3. This CDR3 spans 13 amino acids. CDR1 is MNHEY, CDR2 SVGAGI, per germline. CDR3 coding DNA: TGTGCCAGTATACAGGGGGCCCAAGAGACCCAGTACTTC. This sequence encodes CASIQGAQETQYF.